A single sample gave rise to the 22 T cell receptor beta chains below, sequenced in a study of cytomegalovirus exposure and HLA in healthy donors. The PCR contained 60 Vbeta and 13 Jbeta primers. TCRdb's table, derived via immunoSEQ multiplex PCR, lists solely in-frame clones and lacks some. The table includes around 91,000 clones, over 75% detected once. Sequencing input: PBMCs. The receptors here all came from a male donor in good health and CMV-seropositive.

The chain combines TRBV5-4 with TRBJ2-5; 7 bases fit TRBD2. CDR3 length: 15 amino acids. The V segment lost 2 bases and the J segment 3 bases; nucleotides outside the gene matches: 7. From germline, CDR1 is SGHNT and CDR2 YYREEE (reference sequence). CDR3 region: CASSLVSSGEETQYF. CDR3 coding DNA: TGTGCCAGCAGCTTAGTATCAAGCGGGGAAGAGACCCAGTACTTC. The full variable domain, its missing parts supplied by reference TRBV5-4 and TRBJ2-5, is ETGVTQSPTHLIKTRGQQVTLRCSSQSGHNTVSWYQQALGQGPQFIFQYYREEENGRGNFPPRFSGLQFPNYSSELNVNALELDDSALYLCASSLVSSGEETQYFGPGTRLLVL.

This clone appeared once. CDR3 in DNA: TGTGCCAGCAGTGAGACACTTCCTTACTTC. This gives the protein CASSETLPYF. The V and J genes are TRBV2 and TRBJ2-7; D is unresolved. Looked up from germline, CDR1 is SNHLY and CDR2 is FYNNEI. The CDR3 consists of 10 residues. Trimming took off 3 bases at V and 13 bases at J, with 10 bases between the two ends.

This CDR3 is CASSTRGLAGSYNEQFF. Written as DNA, the CDR3 is TGTGCCAGCAGCACCCGCGGACTAGCCGGATCCTACAATGAGCAGTTCTTC. V is TRBV27 and J is TRBJ2-1, with 8 bases that match TRBD2. CDR3 size: 17 residues. J gave up 1 base and V 6 bases, and 11 bases lay outside the gene matches. Looked up from germline, CDR1 is MNHEY and CDR2 is SMNVEV (reference sequence).

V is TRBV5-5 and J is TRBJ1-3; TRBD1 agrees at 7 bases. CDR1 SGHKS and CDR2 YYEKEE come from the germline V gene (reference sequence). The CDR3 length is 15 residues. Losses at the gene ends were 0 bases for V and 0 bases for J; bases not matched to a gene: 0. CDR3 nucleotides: TGTGCCAGCAGCTTGGGGGACAGCTCTGGAAACACCATATATTTT. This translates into CASSLGDSSGNTIYF. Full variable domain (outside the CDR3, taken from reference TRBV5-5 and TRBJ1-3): DAGVTQSPTHLIKTRGQQVTLRCSPISGHKSVSWYQQVLGQGPQFIFQYYEKEERGRGNFPDRFSARQFPNYSSELNVNALLLGDSALYLCASSLGDSSGNTIYFGEGSWLTVV.

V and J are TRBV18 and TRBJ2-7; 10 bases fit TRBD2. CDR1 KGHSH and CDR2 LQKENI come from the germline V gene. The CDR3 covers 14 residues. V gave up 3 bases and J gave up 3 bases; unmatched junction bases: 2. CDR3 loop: CASSPGLADYEQYF. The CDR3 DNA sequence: TGTGCCAGCTCACCCGGACTAGCGGACTACGAGCAGTACTTC.

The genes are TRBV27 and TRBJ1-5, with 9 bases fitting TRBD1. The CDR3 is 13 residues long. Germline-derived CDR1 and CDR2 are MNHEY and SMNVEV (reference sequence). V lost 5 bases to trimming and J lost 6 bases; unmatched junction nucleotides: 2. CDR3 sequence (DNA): TGTGCCAGCAGTGACAGGGGGGGTCAGCCCCAGCATTTT. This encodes CASSDRGGQPQHF.

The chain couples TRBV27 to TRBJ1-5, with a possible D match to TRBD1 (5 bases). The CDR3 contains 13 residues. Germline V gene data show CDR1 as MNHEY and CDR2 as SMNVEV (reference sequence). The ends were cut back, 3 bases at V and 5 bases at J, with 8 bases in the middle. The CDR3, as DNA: TGTGCCAGCAGTTTGTGGGGGGATCAGCCCCAGCATTTT. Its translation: CASSLWGDQPQHF.

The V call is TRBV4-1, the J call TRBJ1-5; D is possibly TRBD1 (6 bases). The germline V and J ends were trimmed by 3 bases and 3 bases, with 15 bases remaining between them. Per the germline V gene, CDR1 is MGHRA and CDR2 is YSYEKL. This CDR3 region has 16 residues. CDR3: CASSQPVQGNNQPQHF. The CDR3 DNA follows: TGCGCCAGCAGCCAGCCAGTACAGGGTAACAATCAGCCCCAGCATTTT.

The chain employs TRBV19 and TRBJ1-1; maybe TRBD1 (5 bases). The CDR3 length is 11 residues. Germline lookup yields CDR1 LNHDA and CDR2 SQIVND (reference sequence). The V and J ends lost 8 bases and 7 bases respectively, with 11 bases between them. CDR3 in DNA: TGTGCCAGTGGCATGGGGGGTGAAGCTTTCTTT. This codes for CASGMGGEAFF.

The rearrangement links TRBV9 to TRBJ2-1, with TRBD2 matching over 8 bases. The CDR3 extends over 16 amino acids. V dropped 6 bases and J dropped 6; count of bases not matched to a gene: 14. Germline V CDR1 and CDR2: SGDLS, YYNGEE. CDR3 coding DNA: TGTGCCAGCACCACCGCCGGGACTAGTGCCCGCAATGAGCAGTTCTTC. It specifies CASTTAGTSARNEQFF.

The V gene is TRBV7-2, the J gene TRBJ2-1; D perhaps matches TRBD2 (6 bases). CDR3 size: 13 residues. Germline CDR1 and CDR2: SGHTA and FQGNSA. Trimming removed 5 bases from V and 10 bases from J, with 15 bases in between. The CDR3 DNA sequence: TGTGCCAGCAGCCCCATTGGCGGGAAGGAGCAGTTCTTC. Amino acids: CASSPIGGKEQFF.

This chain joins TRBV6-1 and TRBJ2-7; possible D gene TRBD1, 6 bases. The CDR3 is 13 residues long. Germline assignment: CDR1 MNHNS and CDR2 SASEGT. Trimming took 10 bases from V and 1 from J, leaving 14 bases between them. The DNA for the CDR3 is TGTGCCATAACCCGGGACACATCCTACGAGCAGTACTTC. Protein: CAITRDTSYEQYF.

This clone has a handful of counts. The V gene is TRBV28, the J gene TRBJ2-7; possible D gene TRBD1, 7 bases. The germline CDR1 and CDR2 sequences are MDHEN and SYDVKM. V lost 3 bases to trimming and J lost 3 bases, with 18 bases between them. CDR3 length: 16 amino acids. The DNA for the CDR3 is TGTGCCAGCAGTTTCCTCCTAAGGCAGGGGGGCTACGAGCAGTACTTC. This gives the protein CASSFLLRQGGYEQYF.

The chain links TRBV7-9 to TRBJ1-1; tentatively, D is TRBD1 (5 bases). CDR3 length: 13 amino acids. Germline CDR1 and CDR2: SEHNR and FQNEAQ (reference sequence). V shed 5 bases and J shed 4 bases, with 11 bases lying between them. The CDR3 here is CASSPGGGTEAFF. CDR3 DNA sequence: TGTGCCAGCAGCCCGGGGGGAGGCACTGAAGCTTTCTTT.

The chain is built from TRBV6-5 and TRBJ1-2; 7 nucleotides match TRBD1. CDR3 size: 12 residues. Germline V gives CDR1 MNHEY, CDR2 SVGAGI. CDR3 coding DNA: TGTGGGACGCAGGGGGTTAACTATGGCTACACCTTC. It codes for CGTQGVNYGYTF.

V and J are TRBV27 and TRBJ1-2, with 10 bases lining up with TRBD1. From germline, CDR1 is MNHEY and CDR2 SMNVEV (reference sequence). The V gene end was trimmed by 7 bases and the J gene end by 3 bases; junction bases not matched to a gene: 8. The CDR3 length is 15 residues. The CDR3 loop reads CASTRGTGAHYGYTF. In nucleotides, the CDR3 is TGTGCCAGCACCCGGGGGACAGGGGCACACTATGGCTACACCTTC.

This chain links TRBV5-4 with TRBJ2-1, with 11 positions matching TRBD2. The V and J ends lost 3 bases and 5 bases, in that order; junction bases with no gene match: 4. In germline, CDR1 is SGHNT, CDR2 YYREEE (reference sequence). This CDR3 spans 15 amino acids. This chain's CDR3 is CASSYGTSGDNEQFF. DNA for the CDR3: TGTGCCAGCAGCTATGGGACTAGCGGAGACAATGAGCAGTTCTTC.

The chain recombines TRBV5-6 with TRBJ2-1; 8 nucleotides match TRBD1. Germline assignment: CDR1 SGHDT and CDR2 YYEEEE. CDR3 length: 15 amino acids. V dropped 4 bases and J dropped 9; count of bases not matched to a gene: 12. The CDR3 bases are TGTGCCAGCAGCCTCGGACAGGGCTCCTTGGGTGAGCAGTTCTTC. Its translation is CASSLGQGSLGEQFF.

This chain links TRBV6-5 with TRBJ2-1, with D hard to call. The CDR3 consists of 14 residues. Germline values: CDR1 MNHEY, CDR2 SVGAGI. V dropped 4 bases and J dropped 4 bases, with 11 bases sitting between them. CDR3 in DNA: TGTGCCAGCAGTTCCGACTCAAGATACAATGAGCAGTTCTTC. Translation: CASSSDSRYNEQFF.

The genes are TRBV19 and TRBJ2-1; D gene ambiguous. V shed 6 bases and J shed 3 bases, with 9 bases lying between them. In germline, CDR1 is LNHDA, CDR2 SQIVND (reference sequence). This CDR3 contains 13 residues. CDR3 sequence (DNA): TGTGCCAGTAGCGCGAATTACTACAATGAGCAGTTCTTC. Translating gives CASSANYYNEQFF.

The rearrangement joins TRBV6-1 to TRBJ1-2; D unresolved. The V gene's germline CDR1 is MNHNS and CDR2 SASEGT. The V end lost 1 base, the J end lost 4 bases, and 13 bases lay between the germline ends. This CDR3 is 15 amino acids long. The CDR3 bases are TGTGCCAGCAGTGAAGGAGCGGGTCGGGGCTATGGCTACACCTTC. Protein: CASSEGAGRGYGYTF.

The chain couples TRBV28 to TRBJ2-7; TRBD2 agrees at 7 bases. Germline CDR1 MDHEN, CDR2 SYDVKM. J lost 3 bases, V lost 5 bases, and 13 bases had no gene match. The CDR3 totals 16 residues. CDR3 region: CASSPAGGGSYYEQYF. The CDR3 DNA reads TGTGCCAGCAGTCCGGCCGGAGGCGGGAGCTACTACGAGCAGTACTTC.